This T cell receptor beta chain emerged from a study of blood T cell repertoires in COVID-19. Looking at the study overall: Collection of acute and convalescent COVID-19 samples took place in the United States, Italy and Spain. PBMCs, B-cell-depleted T cells, or T cells provided the cDNA or gDNA that made up the material.

Original processing notes: Reference gene primer amplification gave nucleated cell count estimates. Only in-frame clones appear in the TCRdb table, and some are missing; sequencing was by immunoSEQ multiplex PCR. V, J and clone size reflect that table, while D and trimming were determined from the DNA. The table has 220,000 or so clones, 80% to 90% seen once. This CDR3 has 15 amino acids. Per the germline V gene, CDR1 is LGHNA and CDR2 is YSLEER. Deletions cut 0 bases from V and 1 base from J, with 7 bases between. Sequenced material: peripheral blood. The J gene is TRBJ1-5, the V gene TRBV4-3, with D unclear. This TCR was sampled from a man younger than 45 with active or convalescent COVID-19. In nucleotides, the CDR3 is TGCGCCAGCAGCCAAGAAGAGTGGAGCAATCAGCCCCAGCATTTT. Translating gives CASSQEEWSNQPQHF.